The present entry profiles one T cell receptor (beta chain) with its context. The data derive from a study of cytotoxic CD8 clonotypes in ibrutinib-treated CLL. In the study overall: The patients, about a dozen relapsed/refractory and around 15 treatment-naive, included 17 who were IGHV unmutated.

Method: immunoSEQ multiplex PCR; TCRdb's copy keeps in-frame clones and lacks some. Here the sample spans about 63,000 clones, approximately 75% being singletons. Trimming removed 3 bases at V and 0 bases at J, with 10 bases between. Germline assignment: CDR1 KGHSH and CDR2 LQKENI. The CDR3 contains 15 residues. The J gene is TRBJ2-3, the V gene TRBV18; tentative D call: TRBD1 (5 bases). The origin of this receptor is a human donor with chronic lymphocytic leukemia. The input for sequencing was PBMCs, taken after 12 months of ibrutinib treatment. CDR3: CASSPNTGSTDTQYF. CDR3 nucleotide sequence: TGTGCCAGCTCACCGAACACAGGAAGCACAGATACGCAGTATTTT.